The present T cell receptor (beta chain) was sequenced within a study of memory CD4+ T cells and cytomegalovirus serostatus. Sequencing was performed with immunoSEQ multiplex PCR; in TCRdb, only in-frame clones are kept and a portion is missing. This table has roughly 50,000 clones, around three quarters appearing once. The sort gate was single viable CD3+CD4+CD8-CD45RO+ cells for memory CD4+ T cells. This TCR derives from an adult in good health and CMV-seronegative. Sequences were obtained from memory CD4+ T cells from blood.

CDR3 loop: CASSIDGGRTNSPLHF. CDR3 nucleotide sequence: TGCGCCAGCAGCATAGACGGAGGTAGAACTAATTCACCCCTCCACTTT. The chain has TRBV5-1 and TRBJ1-6; no reliable D call. From germline, CDR1 is SGHRS and CDR2 YFSETQ. The germline V and J ends were trimmed by 4 bases and 6 bases, with 17 bases remaining between them. The CDR3 sequence is 16 residues long.